This entry describes one T cell receptor beta chain. Its antigen is currently unknown. Expressed TCRB transcripts got sequenced, as all isolated RNA was reverse transcribed. Measured with immunoSEQ multiplex PCR; TCRdb has only the in-frame clones, and not every one. Of approximately 280,000 clones in the sample, 15% are singletons; the top ten hold roughly 0.015%. The sample originates from a study of beta chain features in type 1 diabetes. Study-wide background: The study found patients and healthy donors alike in age, gender and cell yields. General study results and limits: Among all four CD4+ subsets, Type 1 diabetes patients had TCRB CDR3s that were moderately but significantly shorter.

CDR1 and CDR2 (germline): SGDLS, YYNGEE. The CDR3 loop spans 17 amino acids. V lost 3 bases, J lost 8 bases, and 17 bases stayed unmatched. The specimen was naive CD4+ T cells from blood. This sequence originates from a man between 18 and 29 years old with type 1 diabetes. This chain uses TRBV9 with TRBJ2-3, with 8 bases lining up with TRBD2. The CDR3, as DNA: TGTGCCAGCAGCGACGCCCGGGCGGGGGGCACCGCCGCTACGCAGTATTTT. Its translation is CASSDARAGGTAATQYF.